What follows are 29 T cell receptor beta chains derived from one specimen sequenced in a study of molecular identifiers for immune sequencing clone quantification. TCRdb passed the PCR reads through MiXCR, listing each CDR3 protein once. This sample has approximately 500,000 distinct CDR3 sequences; around 23% occur once, and the top ten carry under 0.85%. The sample consisted of naive CD8+ T cells from blood, with Jurkat cell RNA spiked in. Subset noted: FACS-sorted CD8+CD4-CCR7+CD45RA+ naive T cells. The source of these receptors is a human donor in good health. Some libraries in this study had Jurkat cell RNA spiked in.

This clonotype was detected ten times or more. V and J are TRBV4-3 and TRBJ2-1, with D perhaps matching TRBD2 (6 bases). In germline, CDR1 is LGHNA, CDR2 YSLEER. The CDR3 is 13 amino acids. V lost 0 bases and J 10 bases, leaving 10 bases between the germline ends. This CDR3 is CASSQETGDEQFF. The CDR3 coding sequence is TGCGCCAGCAGCCAAGAGACGGGGGACGAGCAGTTCTTC.

This clonotype appeared a few times. The V and J genes are TRBV7-9 and TRBJ2-5; 7 bases align to TRBD1. CDR3 length equals 15 residues. The germline V gene encodes CDR1 SEHNR and CDR2 FQNEAQ (reference sequence). J was trimmed by 2 bases and V by 5 bases; bases with no gene match: 8. The CDR3 sequence: CASSSRDSSQETQYF. In DNA form, the CDR3 reads TGTGCCAGCAGCAGCCGGGACAGTTCACAAGAGACCCAGTACTTC. The full variable domain, with the rest looked up from reference TRBV7-9 and TRBJ2-5, is DTGVSQNPRHKITKRGQNVTFRCDPISEHNRLYWYRQTLGQGPEFLTYFQNEAQLEKSRLLSDRFSAERPKGSFSTLEIQRTEQGDSAMYLCASSSRDSSQETQYFGPGTRLLVL.

The chain recombines TRBV6-5 with TRBJ1-4; D is possibly TRBD1 (5 bases). Germline CDR1 is MNHEY and CDR2 is SVGAGI. The CDR3 spans 14 residues. V lost 5 bases and J lost 6, with 13 bases in between. The CDR3 coding sequence is TGTGCCAGCAGTCACCAGGGCGGACATGAAAAACTGTTTTTT. Protein product: CASSHQGGHEKLFF.

This clonotype has at least ten counts. The chain has TRBV6-2 or TRBV6-3 and TRBJ2-1; D is unresolved. Germline lookup yields CDR1 MNHEY and CDR2 SVGEGT. This CDR3 spans 12 amino acids. V was pared by 2 bases and J by 10 bases, with 9 bases between. CDR3 region: CASSYGNGEQFF. The CDR3 region has the DNA TGTGCCAGCAGTTACGGGAACGGCGAGCAGTTCTTC.

The chain has TRBV6-5 and TRBJ1-2, with 9 bases aligning to TRBD1. Germline V gene sequence: CDR1 MNHEY, CDR2 SVGAGI. With 0 bases clipped from V and 2 bases from J, the junction kept 1 base outside the gene matches. The length of the CDR3 is 15 residues. DNA for the CDR3: TGTGCCAGCAGTTACTCAACAGGGGGCAACTATGGCTACACCTTC. Its protein product is CASSYSTGGNYGYTF.

This clonotype has just a few counts. This chain uses TRBV25-1 with TRBJ2-5; D gene ambiguous. This CDR3 comprises 14 residues. Trimming left V 8 bases short and J 5 bases short, with 18 bases between. Germline lookup yields CDR1 MGHDK and CDR2 SYGVNS. In nucleotides, the CDR3 is TGTGCCAGCGCAGACGTCGTAGATGGGGAGACCCAGTACTTC. This sequence encodes CASADVVDGETQYF.

Comments on this clonotype: This could be a read error, since a much larger clone is one nucleotide away. The chain has TRBV4-1 and TRBJ1-2; D uncertain. Per the germline V gene, CDR1 is MGHRA and CDR2 is YSYEKL. The CDR3 covers 14 residues. In DNA, the CDR3 is TGCGCCAGCAGCCAAGTGAACAGAAACTTTGGCTACACCTTC. Amino acid sequence: CASSQVNRNFGYTF.

This clonotype was detected only once. The junction shows a germline mismatch at one end, possibly a read error. The genes are TRBV30 and TRBJ2-1, with D possibly being TRBD1 (5 bases). The CDR3 runs to 14 residues. Germline values: CDR1 GTSNPN, CDR2 SVGIG (reference sequence). The CDR3 DNA sequence: TGTGCCTGGAATAGGGGTAGCTCCCACAATGAGCAGTTCTTC. As protein: CAWNRGSSHNEQFF.

For this clonotype: Germline and junction disagree at one end, which may indicate a read error. The chain links TRBV12-3 or TRBV12-4 to TRBJ1-4, with TRBD1 matching 7 bases. The CDR3 contains 12 residues. CDR3 DNA sequence: TGTGCCAGCGGACAGGCGAATGGAAAACTGTTTTTT. Protein sequence: CASGQANGKLFF.

This clonotype was counted ten times or more. The gene calls are TRBV6-2 or TRBV6-3 and TRBJ2-3; no clear D. The CDR3 consists of 16 residues. Germline V gives CDR1 MNHEY, CDR2 SVGEGT. V lost 0 bases, J lost 2 bases, and 12 bases lay in between. The CDR3 DNA is TGTGCCAGCAGTTACTCGATCACAGAAATCACAGATACGCAGTATTTT. Its protein product is CASSYSITEITDTQYF.

The table lists this clonotype with a few counts. V and J are TRBV2 and TRBJ2-7; 10 nucleotides align to TRBD1. V was pared by 6 bases and J by 6 bases, with 5 bases of the junction left unmatched. The germline CDR1 and CDR2 sequences are SNHLY and FYNNEI. The CDR3 contains 13 residues. The CDR3 is CASRRQGASEQYF. CDR3 sequence (DNA): TGTGCCAGCAGGAGACAGGGGGCAAGCGAGCAGTACTTC.

The sample holds a few counts of this clonotype. The J gene is TRBJ2-7, the V gene TRBV4-1, with TRBD2 matching 11 bases. Looked up from germline, CDR1 is MGHRA and CDR2 is YSYEKL. CDR3 length: 18 amino acids. Losses at the gene ends were 0 bases for V and 4 bases for J; bases not matched to a gene: 11. CDR3 region: CASSQESVVAGGRYEQYF. CDR3 sequence (DNA): TGCGCCAGCAGCCAAGAATCGGTAGTAGCGGGGGGGCGATACGAGCAGTACTTC.

J is TRBJ2-5 and V is TRBV20-1, with 14 bases that match TRBD2. The CDR3 covers 16 residues. The trim removed 2 bases at V and 8 bases at J, leaving 10 bases unmatched. Germline CDR1 and CDR2: DFQATT and SNEGSKA (reference sequence). The chain's CDR3 is CSARSSTSGRAGTQYF. The CDR3 nucleotides read TGCAGTGCTAGATCGTCGACTAGCGGGAGGGCCGGTACCCAGTACTTC.

This clonotype was seen a handful of times. This sequence joins TRBV9 and TRBJ1-1, with a tentative D call TRBD1 (5 bases). This CDR3 comprises 12 residues. V shed 4 bases and J shed 7 bases, with 11 bases lying between them. Germline V gives CDR1 SGDLS, CDR2 YYNGEE. CDR3: CASSKWDGEAFF. The CDR3, as DNA: TGTGCCAGCAGCAAATGGGACGGTGAAGCTTTCTTT.

The genes are TRBV4-2 and TRBJ2-1; possible D gene TRBD2, 6 bases. Germline CDR1 is LGHNA and CDR2 is YNFKEQ. The ends were cut back, 0 bases at V and 4 bases at J, with 10 bases in the middle. The CDR3 runs to 15 residues. This chain's CDR3 is CASSQDDAGYNEQFF. Written as DNA, the CDR3 is TGTGCCAGCAGCCAAGATGACGCGGGGTACAATGAGCAGTTCTTC.

This clonotype has only a few counts. The gene calls are TRBV7-9 and TRBJ2-7; 15 bases line up with TRBD2. With 5 bases clipped from V and 5 bases from J, the junction kept 10 bases outside the gene matches. Germline assignment: CDR1 SEHNR and CDR2 FQNEAQ (reference sequence). This CDR3 spans 17 amino acids. CDR3 sequence (DNA): TGTGCCAGCAGCCCAGGACTAGCGGGGGGGCCTTTTCACGAGCAGTACTTC. As protein: CASSPGLAGGPFHEQYF.

CDR3 sequence reads: CASSLGRRHGNQPQHF. In nucleotides, the CDR3 is TGTGCCAGCAGCTTAGGCAGGAGGCACGGAAATCAGCCCCAGCATTTT. The chain recombines TRBV7-2 with TRBJ1-5; no definite D call. The CDR3 has 16 residues. Trimming removed 1 base from V and 4 bases from J, with 14 bases in between. CDR1 is SGHTA and CDR2 is FQGNSA in the germline V gene.

This clonotype was observed at least ten times. The CDR3: CASSPSGRSTDTQYF. DNA for the CDR3: TGTGCCAGCAGCCCTAGCGGGAGAAGCACAGATACGCAGTATTTT. The V gene is TRBV7-9, the J gene TRBJ2-3; 10 nucleotides agree with TRBD2. V was pared by 5 bases and J by 0 bases, with 2 bases of the junction left unmatched. The CDR3 spans 15 residues. Looked up from germline, CDR1 is SEHNR and CDR2 is FQNEAQ (reference sequence).

This clonotype was detected a few times. The CDR3: CASSLAPNQPQHF. In DNA form, the CDR3 reads TGTGCCAGCAGCTTAGCTCCCAATCAGCCCCAGCATTTT. The gene calls are TRBV7-6 and TRBJ1-5; unclear D gene. CDR3 length equals 13 residues. The ends were cut back, 0 bases at V and 3 bases at J, with 3 bases in the middle. CDR1 and CDR2 from the germline V gene are SGHVS and FNYEAQ.

This sequence joins TRBV12-3 or TRBV12-4 and TRBJ2-7; 9 bases fit TRBD2. The CDR3 runs to 17 residues. V was pared by 2 bases and J by 4 bases, with 12 bases of the junction left unmatched. For the CDR3, the DNA is TGTGCCAGCAGTTTAAGGATAATAGCGGGGGTGGAGTACGAGCAGTACTTC. This codes for CASSLRIIAGVEYEQYF.

This clonotype was found a few times. J is TRBJ2-7 and V is TRBV7-2; 12 nucleotides align to TRBD1. Germline V gene lookup returns CDR1 SGHTA and CDR2 FQGNSA. CDR3 length equals 15 residues. After removal of 5 bases from V and 3 bases from J, the junction contained 5 bases not matched to a gene. For the CDR3, the DNA is TGTGCCAGCAGCCACGGGACAGGGGGCTTCTACGAGCAGTACTTC. Residues: CASSHGTGGFYEQYF. Together with reference TRBV7-2 and TRBJ2-7, the CDR3 gives the full variable domain: GAGVSQSPSNKVTEKGKDVELRCDPISGHTALYWYRQSLGQGLEFLIYFQGNSAPDKSGLPSDRFSAERTGGSVSTLTIQRTQQEDSAVYLCASSHGTGGFYEQYFGPGTRLTVT.

This clonotype appeared once. V and J are TRBV27 and TRBJ1-6; D might be TRBD1 (5 bases). Germline V CDR1 and CDR2: MNHEY, SMNVEV (reference sequence). Trimming left V 3 bases short and J 1 base short, with 10 bases between. There are 16 residues in the CDR3. The DNA for the CDR3 is TGTGCCAGCAGTTTGTTTGGGGGGTCCTATAATTCACCCCTCCACTTT. Its translation: CASSLFGGSYNSPLHF.

This clonotype was counted only a few times. V and J are TRBV5-4 and TRBJ1-2, with D unclear. The germline gives CDR1 SGHNT, CDR2 YYREEE (reference sequence). Between the trimmed V and J ends, which lost 3 bases and 2 bases, there was a span of 11 bases. The CDR3 loop spans 14 amino acids. The CDR3 region is CASSWATANYGYTF. The CDR3 DNA sequence: TGTGCCAGCAGCTGGGCCACAGCGAACTATGGCTACACCTTC.

The chain combines TRBV5-1 with TRBJ1-2, with D perhaps matching TRBD1 (6 bases). Trimming removed 4 bases at V and 4 bases at J, with 17 bases between. Germline assignment: CDR1 SGHRS and CDR2 YFSETQ. The CDR3 sequence is 15 residues long. The CDR3 reads CASSPTPGHPYGYTF. CDR3 nucleotides: TGCGCCAGCAGCCCAACACCGGGACACCCCTATGGCTACACCTTC.

The CDR3 here is CASNERTSGSNEQFF. The CDR3 DNA is TGTGCCAGCAACGAGCGGACTAGCGGGAGCAATGAGCAGTTCTTC. The chain uses TRBV28 and TRBJ2-1; the match to TRBD2 covers 13 bases. V lost 7 bases to trimming and J lost 6 bases; unmatched junction nucleotides: 6. The CDR3 length is 15 residues. Germline V lookup: CDR1 MDHEN, CDR2 SYDVKM.

The chain combines TRBV27 with TRBJ2-3; 8 bases align to TRBD2. Trimming took 7 bases from V and 2 from J; bases not matched to a gene: 11. The germline gives CDR1 MNHEY, CDR2 SMNVEV (reference sequence). The CDR3 extends over 16 amino acids. CDR3 sequence (DNA): TGTGCCAGCACAAATTTAGCGGGAAGCAACACAGATACGCAGTATTTT. This encodes CASTNLAGSNTDTQYF.

The chain couples TRBV27 to TRBJ2-2; D ambiguous. The V end was cut by 2 bases, the J end by 8 bases, with 6 bases between. The CDR3 runs 12 residues. Germline CDR1 is MNHEY and CDR2 is SMNVEV (reference sequence). The CDR3 region is CASSLLRGELFF. DNA of the CDR3: TGTGCCAGCAGTTTACTGCGGGGGGAGCTGTTTTTT.

This chain connects TRBV4-3 to TRBJ1-1, with D perhaps TRBD1 (5 bases). The CDR3 runs to 17 residues. CDR1 and CDR2 from the germline V gene are LGHNA and YSLEER. Trimming shortened V by 0 bases and J by 3 bases, and 17 bases separated the two germline ends. CDR3 protein: CASSQDLGSGADTEAFF. In DNA form, the CDR3 reads TGCGCCAGCAGCCAAGATCTAGGGTCTGGGGCGGACACTGAAGCTTTCTTT.

The rearrangement joins TRBV4-1 to TRBJ1-5, with D tentatively TRBD1 (5 bases). The CDR3 loop spans 19 amino acids. V was shortened by 4 bases and J by 0 bases, with 22 bases between the two germline ends. The germline V gene encodes CDR1 MGHRA and CDR2 YSYEKL. CDR3 nucleotide sequence: TGCGCCAGCAGCCTAGGGGCAGTCCCATGGTCTTATAGCAATCAGCCCCAGCATTTT. Translating it yields CASSLGAVPWSYSNQPQHF.